This T cell receptor (beta chain) was sequenced in a study of control samples from healthy donors and cancer patients. This CDR3 comprises 15 residues. V lost 2 bases and J lost 6; bases outside the gene matches: 6. CDR1 and CDR2 (germline): LGHDT, YNNKEL (reference sequence). This clone was counted once. Sequencing was performed with immunoSEQ multiplex PCR; in TCRdb, only in-frame clones are kept and a portion is missing. The sample contains some 120,000 clones, 85% to 90% of which appear only once. The sequenced sample was PBMCs. The receptor's source is a woman between 45 and 60 years old with colorectal cancer. V and J are TRBV3-1 (or the pseudogene TRBV3-2) and TRBJ2-1; 8 bases line up with TRBD2. The CDR3 protein is CASSQKREFSNEQFF. The CDR3 DNA sequence: TGTGCCAGCAGCCAAAAGCGGGAGTTTTCCAATGAGCAGTTCTTC.